This T cell receptor beta chain was obtained from a study of T-cell memory formation after mild COVID-19. Study-level points and caveats: Specificity for SARS-CoV-2 was not confirmed among the second-wave clones peaking on day 37.

TCRdb independently ran MiXCR on the 5' RACE reads; one entry per CDR3 protein. The repertoire holds fewer than 150,000 distinct CDR3 sequences, with around 15% as singletons. Concerning this clonotype itself: Its antigen is unidentified.

J gave up 4 bases and V 4 bases, and 15 bases lay outside the gene matches. The CDR3 runs 17 residues. Germline CDR1 and CDR2: MGHRA and YSYEKL. The chain uses TRBV4-1 and TRBJ1-2; 7 bases match TRBD1. The receptor's source is an adult woman who had mild COVID-19 (a few samples of this study predate the infection). Cell type and time point are not known. The sequenced material came from PBMCs or a T cell subset sorted from them (not recorded which). The CDR3 sequence is CASSPSPGTANLYGYTF. CDR3 nucleotide sequence: TGCGCCAGCAGCCCGAGTCCCGGGACAGCGAACCTCTATGGCTACACCTTC.